A selection of T cell receptor beta chains follows, all from one sample in a study of T-cell memory formation after mild COVID-19. In TCRdb, the 5' RACE reads were re-called with MiXCR into one record per CDR3 protein. The sample yields more than 35,000 distinct CDR3 sequences, 9.5% seen once. The sample consisted of PBMCs or a T cell subset sorted from them (not recorded which). The origin of the receptors is an adult woman who had mild COVID-19 (a few samples of this study predate the infection). Cell type and time point are not known. Each CDR3 is given with its conserved first and last residue. D genes are given only for firm matches. Clone size is shown for a subset of rows, as once, few, many or a class of expanded clone.

d_call: TRBD1; v_call: TRBV20-1; j_call: TRBJ1-1; clone_size: -; cdr3_aa: CSARDSGQGNTEAFF; cdr3_nt: TGCAGTGCTAGAGATTCGGGACAGGGAAACACTGAAGCTTTCTTT
d_call: -; v_call: TRBV2; j_call: TRBJ1-2; clone_size: -; cdr3_aa: CASNHALGYGYTF; cdr3_nt: TGTGCCAGCAACCATGCCCTAGGCTATGGCTACACCTTC
d_call: TRBD1; v_call: TRBV7-2; j_call: TRBJ2-3; clone_size: -; cdr3_aa: CASSLGQGADTQYF; cdr3_nt: TGTGCCAGCAGCTTAGGACAGGGGGCAGATACGCAGTATTTT
d_call: -; v_call: TRBV19; j_call: TRBJ1-2; clone_size: -; cdr3_aa: CASSRGKYRYGYTF; cdr3_nt: TGTGCCAGTAGTAGGGGGAAGTATCGCTATGGCTACACCTTC
d_call: -; v_call: TRBV6-2/TRBV6-3; j_call: TRBJ2-6; clone_size: -; cdr3_aa: CASSYGVGANVLTF; cdr3_nt: TGTGCCAGCAGTTACGGGGTGGGGGCCAACGTCCTGACTTTC
d_call: -; v_call: TRBV20-1; j_call: TRBJ2-3; clone_size: many; cdr3_aa: CSARGIFQATDTQYF; cdr3_nt: TGCAGTGCTAGAGGGATATTCCAGGCCACAGATACGCAGTATTTT
d_call: TRBD2; v_call: TRBV4-1; j_call: TRBJ2-7; clone_size: many; cdr3_aa: CASSPREGYEQYF; cdr3_nt: TGCGCCAGCAGCCCCCGGGAGGGCTACGAGCAGTACTTC
d_call: -; v_call: TRBV30; j_call: TRBJ2-3; clone_size: -; cdr3_aa: CAWSVRGGLADTQYF; cdr3_nt: TGTGCCTGGAGTGTACGTGGGGGGCTGGCAGATACGCAGTATTTT
d_call: -; v_call: TRBV15; j_call: TRBJ2-7; clone_size: many; cdr3_aa: CATSRDRGFGEQYF; cdr3_nt: TGTGCCACCAGCAGAGATAGGGGGTTCGGGGAGCAGTACTTC
d_call: TRBD2; v_call: TRBV7-8; j_call: TRBJ2-7; clone_size: few; cdr3_aa: CASSLVQVTSGEQYF; cdr3_nt: TGTGCCAGCAGCTTAGTTCAGGTGACTAGCGGCGAGCAGTACTTC
d_call: TRBD1; v_call: TRBV4-1; j_call: TRBJ2-1; clone_size: -; cdr3_aa: CASSQIRDRGDNEQFF; cdr3_nt: TGCGCCAGCAGCCAGATCCGGGACAGGGGGGACAATGAGCAGTTCTTC
d_call: -; v_call: TRBV5-1; j_call: TRBJ1-1; clone_size: few; cdr3_aa: CASTLLGQGPPEAFF; cdr3_nt: TGCGCCAGCACCCTGCTGGGGCAGGGGCCCCCTGAAGCTTTCTTT
d_call: -; v_call: TRBV7-2; j_call: TRBJ2-7; clone_size: many; cdr3_aa: CASRPGTAGTYEQYF; cdr3_nt: TGTGCCAGCAGACCTGGGACTGCTGGTACCTACGAGCAGTACTTC
d_call: -; v_call: TRBV6-5; j_call: TRBJ2-7; clone_size: many; cdr3_aa: CASSSSLGYEQYF; cdr3_nt: TGTGCCAGCAGTTCATCTCTGGGCTACGAGCAGTACTTC
d_call: -; v_call: TRBV12-3/TRBV12-4; j_call: TRBJ2-7; clone_size: -; cdr3_aa: CASSLASDEQYF; cdr3_nt: TGTGCCAGCAGTTTAGCTAGCGACGAGCAGTACTTC
d_call: -; v_call: TRBV18; j_call: TRBJ2-7; clone_size: few; cdr3_aa: CASSPGQNYEQYF; cdr3_nt: TGTGCCAGCTCACCGGGACAAAACTACGAGCAGTACTTC
d_call: -; v_call: TRBV6-4; j_call: TRBJ2-2; clone_size: many; cdr3_aa: CASSPEPGGTGELFF; cdr3_nt: TGTGCCAGCAGTCCGGAACCCGGAGGCACCGGGGAGCTGTTTTTT
d_call: -; v_call: TRBV7-3; j_call: TRBJ2-6; clone_size: -; cdr3_aa: CASSFGLCSGANVLTF; cdr3_nt: TGTGCCAGCAGCTTCGGGCTGTGCTCTGGGGCCAACGTCCTGACTTTC
d_call: -; v_call: TRBV20-1; j_call: TRBJ2-1; clone_size: many; cdr3_aa: CSARDPGLDTNEQFF; cdr3_nt: TGCAGTGCTAGAGATCCGGGGCTAGACACCAATGAGCAGTTCTTC
d_call: -; v_call: TRBV20-1; j_call: TRBJ2-3; clone_size: -; cdr3_aa: CSAVDRRYTDTQYF; cdr3_nt: TGCAGTGCTGTAGACAGGAGATACACAGATACGCAGTATTTT
d_call: -; v_call: TRBV1; j_call: TRBJ2-1; clone_size: -; cdr3_aa: CTSSRDEQFF; cdr3_nt: TGCACCAGCAGCCGGGATGAGCAGTTCTTC
d_call: TRBD1; v_call: TRBV5-1; j_call: TRBJ2-5; clone_size: few; cdr3_aa: CASSLGQGQVETQYF; cdr3_nt: TGCGCCAGCAGCTTAGGACAGGGCCAAGTAGAGACCCAGTACTTC
d_call: -; v_call: TRBV29-1; j_call: TRBJ2-1; clone_size: -; cdr3_aa: CSVRENNEQFF; cdr3_nt: TGCAGCGTGCGGGAAAACAATGAGCAGTTCTTC
d_call: -; v_call: TRBV20-1; j_call: TRBJ2-1; clone_size: many; cdr3_aa: CSASRGSSYNEQFF; cdr3_nt: TGCAGTGCTTCCCGGGGTAGCTCCTACAATGAGCAGTTCTTC
d_call: TRBD2; v_call: TRBV20-1; j_call: TRBJ2-2; clone_size: -; cdr3_aa: CSARPAGLAVGELFF; cdr3_nt: TGCAGTGCTAGACCGGCCGGACTAGCGGTCGGGGAGCTGTTTTTT
d_call: -; v_call: TRBV27; j_call: TRBJ2-7; clone_size: -; cdr3_aa: CASSLSGPSEQYF; cdr3_nt: TGTGCCAGCAGTTTATCAGGGCCCTCCGAGCAGTACTTC
d_call: -; v_call: TRBV10-3; j_call: TRBJ2-3; clone_size: -; cdr3_aa: CAIAPGATDTQYF; cdr3_nt: TGTGCCATCGCCCCAGGGGCTACAGATACGCAGTATTTT
d_call: -; v_call: TRBV5-6; j_call: TRBJ2-7; clone_size: -; cdr3_aa: CASSLPTVSSYEQYF; cdr3_nt: TGTGCCAGCAGCTTACCGACAGTGAGCTCCTACGAGCAGTACTTC
d_call: -; v_call: TRBV27; j_call: TRBJ2-3; clone_size: -; cdr3_aa: CASSSLGGSTDTQYF; cdr3_nt: TGTGCCAGCAGTTCCCTCGGGGGTAGCACAGATACGCAGTATTTT
d_call: -; v_call: TRBV7-9; j_call: TRBJ1-2; clone_size: many; cdr3_aa: CASSFQGPRNYGYTF; cdr3_nt: TGTGCCAGCAGCTTCCAGGGACCTCGAAACTATGGCTACACCTTC
d_call: -; v_call: TRBV12-3/TRBV12-4; j_call: TRBJ1-5; clone_size: -; cdr3_aa: CASSVRGGLIYSNQPQHF; cdr3_nt: TGTGCCAGCAGCGTTCGAGGGGGACTTATCTATAGCAATCAGCCCCAGCATTTT
d_call: -; v_call: TRBV5-1; j_call: TRBJ2-7; clone_size: many; cdr3_aa: CASSLGQDYEQYF; cdr3_nt: TGCGCCAGCAGCTTGGGACAGGACTACGAGCAGTACTTC
d_call: -; v_call: TRBV6-2/TRBV6-3; j_call: TRBJ2-1; clone_size: many; cdr3_aa: CASSAGELLNEQFF; cdr3_nt: TGTGCCAGCAGTGCAGGGGAACTTCTTAATGAGCAGTTCTTC
d_call: TRBD2; v_call: TRBV6-1; j_call: TRBJ2-5; clone_size: few; cdr3_aa: CASGTSGGETQYF; cdr3_nt: TGTGCCAGCGGGACTAGCGGGGGGGAGACCCAGTACTTC
d_call: -; v_call: TRBV15; j_call: TRBJ1-1; clone_size: few; cdr3_aa: CATSPGRMNTEAFF; cdr3_nt: TGTGCCACCAGCCCGGGCAGAATGAACACTGAAGCTTTCTTT
d_call: -; v_call: TRBV6-1; j_call: TRBJ2-7; clone_size: few; cdr3_aa: CASSEEAVYVYEQYF; cdr3_nt: TGTGCCAGCAGTGAAGAGGCAGTCTATGTCTACGAGCAGTACTTC
d_call: -; v_call: TRBV6-5; j_call: TRBJ2-3; clone_size: few; cdr3_aa: CASSPLYKTDTQYF; cdr3_nt: TGTGCCAGCAGTCCTCTCTACAAGACAGATACGCAGTATTTT
d_call: -; v_call: TRBV2; j_call: TRBJ1-1; clone_size: -; cdr3_aa: CASTGAENTEAFF; cdr3_nt: TGTGCCAGCACCGGGGCGGAGAACACTGAAGCTTTCTTT
d_call: TRBD2; v_call: TRBV29-1; j_call: TRBJ2-3; clone_size: few; cdr3_aa: CSVVVAGGSTDTQYF; cdr3_nt: TGCAGCGTTGTGGTAGCGGGAGGGTCCACAGATACGCAGTATTTT
d_call: -; v_call: TRBV2; j_call: TRBJ2-1; clone_size: -; cdr3_aa: CASSDGHQTGLTNEQFF; cdr3_nt: TGTGCCAGCAGTGATGGTCACCAGACGGGACTCACCAATGAGCAGTTCTTC
d_call: -; v_call: TRBV12-3/TRBV12-4; j_call: TRBJ2-6; clone_size: -; cdr3_aa: CASSLTGVSLLTF; cdr3_nt: TGTGCCAGCAGTTTGACAGGAGTAAGTCTCCTGACTTTC
d_call: -; v_call: TRBV20-1; j_call: TRBJ1-1; clone_size: few; cdr3_aa: CSAGVAGSVNTEAFF; cdr3_nt: TGCAGTGCTGGGGTGGCGGGCTCCGTTAACACTGAAGCTTTCTTT